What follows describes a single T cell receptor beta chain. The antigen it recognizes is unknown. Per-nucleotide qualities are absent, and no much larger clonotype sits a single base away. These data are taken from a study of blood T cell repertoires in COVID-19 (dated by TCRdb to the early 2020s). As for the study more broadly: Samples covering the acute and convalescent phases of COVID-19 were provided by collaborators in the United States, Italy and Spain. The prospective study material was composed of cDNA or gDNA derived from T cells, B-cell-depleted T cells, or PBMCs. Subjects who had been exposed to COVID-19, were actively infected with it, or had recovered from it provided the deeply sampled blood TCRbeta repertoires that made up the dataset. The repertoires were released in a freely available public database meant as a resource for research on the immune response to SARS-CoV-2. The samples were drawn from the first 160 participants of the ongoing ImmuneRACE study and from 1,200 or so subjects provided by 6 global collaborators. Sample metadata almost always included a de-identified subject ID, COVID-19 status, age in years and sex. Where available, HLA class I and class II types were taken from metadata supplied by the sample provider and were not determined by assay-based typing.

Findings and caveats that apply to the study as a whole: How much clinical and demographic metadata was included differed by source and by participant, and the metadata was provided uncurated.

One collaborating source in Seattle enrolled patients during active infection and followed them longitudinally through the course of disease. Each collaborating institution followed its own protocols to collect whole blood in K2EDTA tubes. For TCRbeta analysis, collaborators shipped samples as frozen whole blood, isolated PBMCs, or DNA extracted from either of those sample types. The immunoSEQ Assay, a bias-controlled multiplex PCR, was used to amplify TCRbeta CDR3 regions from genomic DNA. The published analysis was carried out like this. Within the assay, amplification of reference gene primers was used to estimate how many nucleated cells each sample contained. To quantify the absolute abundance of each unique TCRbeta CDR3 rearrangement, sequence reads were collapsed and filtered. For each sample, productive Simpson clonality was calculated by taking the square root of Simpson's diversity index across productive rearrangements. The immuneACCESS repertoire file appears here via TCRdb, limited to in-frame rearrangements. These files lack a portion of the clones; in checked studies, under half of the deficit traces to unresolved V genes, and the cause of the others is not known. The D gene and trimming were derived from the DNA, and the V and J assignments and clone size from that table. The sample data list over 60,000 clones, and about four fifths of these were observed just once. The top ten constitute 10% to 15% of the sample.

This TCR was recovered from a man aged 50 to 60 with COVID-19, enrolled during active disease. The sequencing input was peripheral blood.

In nucleotides, the sequence is TGTGCCAGCAGTCCCGGGACAGGGGACTCCTACGAGCAGTACTTC. Its amino acids are CASSPGTGDSYEQYF. The V and J genes are TRBV6-5 and TRBJ2-7; TRBD1 lines up with 10 middle nucleotides. CDR1 MNHEY and CDR2 SVGAGI were looked up in the germline V gene. CDR3 length: 15 amino acids, cysteine to phenylalanine. Only the CDR3 region is kept as DNA, spanning 45 bases read in frame from base 1. The germline V end is reduced by 5 bases and the J end by 0 bases; junction bases left unmatched: 4.